One and the same sample provided the 9 T cell receptor beta chains below, sequenced in a study of pediatric ulcerative colitis. Assay used: immunoSEQ multiplex PCR; TCRdb lists only in-frame clones, some missing. The sample carries fewer than 40,000 clones, around four fifths recorded once. Material for sequencing was blood. The receptors were gathered from a girl aged 5 to 17 with moderate ulcerative colitis.

V usage is TRBV6-5 and J usage is TRBJ1-2; a possible D gene is TRBD1 (6 bases). CDR1 and CDR2 (germline): MNHEY, SVGAGI. V lost 7 bases, J lost 5 bases, and 14 bases lay in between. The CDR3 sequence is 13 residues long. CDR3 sequence: CASTSGAWYGYTF. The CDR3, as DNA: TGTGCCAGCACTTCGGGGGCTTGGTATGGCTACACCTTC.

The chain joins TRBV19 to TRBJ2-1; 11 bases align to TRBD1. V was clipped by 5 bases and J by 6 bases; unmatched bases: 6. This CDR3 is built from 15 residues. Per the germline V gene, CDR1 is LNHDA and CDR2 is SQIVND (reference sequence). CDR3 amino acids: CASSPDRGRFNEQFF. The CDR3 bases are TGTGCCAGTAGTCCGGACAGGGGGCGCTTCAATGAGCAGTTCTTC.

This rearrangement joins TRBV5-1 to TRBJ2-5, with D perhaps matching TRBD2 (5 bases). The germline V gene has CDR1 SGHRS and CDR2 YFSETQ. This CDR3 is built from 15 residues. Trimming pared 4 bases from V and 5 bases from J, leaving 18 bases between. As DNA, the CDR3 is TGCGCCAGCAGCGGCGTCGGGCCCGGCGGGGAGACCCAGTACTTC. It translates to CASSGVGPGGETQYF.

The CDR3 reads CASSLGEGNQPQHF. The CDR3 DNA reads as TGCGCCAGCAGCTTGGGCGAGGGCAATCAGCCCCAGCATTTT. The chain has TRBV5-1 and TRBJ1-5; the D is unclear. The CDR3 sequence is 14 residues long. Germline V gene sequence: CDR1 SGHRS, CDR2 YFSETQ. V was trimmed by 0 bases and J by 2 bases, leaving 6 bases between them. Looking up the rest from reference TRBV5-1 and TRBJ1-5 gives the full variable domain: KAGVTQTPRYLIKTRGQQVTLSCSPISGHRSVSWYQQTPGQGLQFLFEYFSETQRNKGNFPGRFSGRQFSNSRSEMNVSTLELGDSALYLCASSLGEGNQPQHFGDGTRLSIL.

The chain recombines TRBV6-5 with TRBJ2-3; no firm D call. This CDR3 is 14 amino acids long. Trimming cost V 0 bases and J 6 bases, with 10 bases left between them. Germline lookup yields CDR1 MNHEY and CDR2 SVGAGI. CDR3 sequence: CASSYSRRGDTQYF. In DNA form, the CDR3 reads TGTGCCAGCAGTTACTCGCGTCGTGGTGATACGCAGTATTTT.

The rearrangement uses TRBV18 and TRBJ1-5; tentative D call: TRBD1 (5 bases). The V gene's germline CDR1 is KGHSH and CDR2 LQKENI. The CDR3 runs 17 residues. V was trimmed by 3 bases and J by 0 bases, leaving 15 bases between them. The CDR3 nucleotides are TGTGCCAGCTCACCCACCGGCGGGGGAGTTAGCAATCAGCCCCAGCATTTT. Protein product: CASSPTGGGVSNQPQHF.

The V gene is TRBV29-1, the J gene TRBJ2-2, with a tentative D call TRBD1 (5 bases). Trimming shortened V by 2 bases and J by 12 bases, and 10 bases separated the two germline ends. This CDR3 has 11 residues. Per the germline V gene, CDR1 is SQVTM and CDR2 is ANQGSEA. The CDR3 DNA reads as TGCAGCGTTGAAACAGGCCTGAAGCTGTTTTTT. This codes for CSVETGLKLFF.

The chain carries TRBV4-1 and TRBJ1-5, with 7 bases fitting TRBD1. V lost 2 bases and J lost 2; bases outside the gene matches: 6. The CDR3 contains 16 residues. Germline loops: CDR1 MGHRA, CDR2 YSYEKL. The CDR3 reads CASSQPTGEGNQPQHF. The CDR3 DNA reads as TGCGCCAGCAGCCAACCAACAGGGGAGGGCAATCAGCCCCAGCATTTT.

This clone occurred a few times. The chain joins TRBV30 to TRBJ1-1; D remains unclear. V lost 3 bases and J 0 bases, leaving 2 bases between the germline ends. Per the germline V gene, CDR1 is GTSNPN and CDR2 is SVGIG (reference sequence). The CDR3 has 11 amino acids. The CDR3 loop reads CAWRLNTEAFF. Here the CDR3 DNA reads TGTGCCTGGAGGTTGAACACTGAAGCTTTCTTT.